Listed below are T cell receptor beta chains from one sample, sequenced in a study of shared clonotypes between healthy human individuals. Method: immunoSEQ multiplex PCR; TCRdb's copy keeps in-frame clones and lacks some. In the table there are millions of clones, roughly 94% of which are singletons. What was sequenced was naive CD4+ T cells sorted from blood. The origin of the receptors is a man aged 18 to 29 in good health. The CDR3 runs from the conserved cysteine through the conserved F or W. D genes are given only for firm matches. Expanded clones are given a class, and other clones once, few, many or no size at all.

D,J,V,size,DNA,CDR3
NA,TRBJ1-6,TRBV7-2,NA,TGTGCCAGCAGCGCAGACCTCAATTCACCCCTCCACTTT,CASSADLNSPLHF
NA,TRBJ2-3,TRBV6-5,once,TGTGCCAGCAGTTACGAGAAGACCTACACAGATACGCAGTATTTT,CASSYEKTYTDTQYF
NA,TRBJ2-7,TRBV6-1,NA,TGTGCCAGCAGTAGTCAGGGGAGGAACGAGCAGTACTTC,CASSSQGRNEQYF
TRBD1,TRBJ1-1,TRBV18,NA,TGTGCCAGCCCACCACCGACAGGACAGGGGGCCACTGAAGCTTTCTTT,CASPPPTGQGATEAFF
NA,TRBJ2-1,TRBV10-2,once,TGCGCCAGCAGTACGGGAAACCGGGCCATCGTCATGGGTGAGCAGTTCTTC,CASSTGNRAIVMGEQFF
NA,TRBJ1-1,TRBV19,NA,TGTGCCAGTATCGCCCCTGGGGGCCGCACTGAAGCTTTCTTT,CASIAPGGRTEAFF
NA,TRBJ1-1,TRBV28,once,TGTGCCAGCAGGCAAGTACAGGGAATGGGCACTGAAGCTTTCTTT,CASRQVQGMGTEAFF
NA,TRBJ1-3,TRBV11-2,NA,TGTGCCAGCAGCAATACAGGGTTTGGAAACACCATATATTTT,CASSNTGFGNTIYF
TRBD2,TRBJ2-3,TRBV5-1,NA,TGCGCCAGCAGCATTGGGACTAGCGGGACTAGCACAGATACGCAGTATTTT,CASSIGTSGTSTDTQYF
TRBD2,TRBJ2-7,TRBV5-1,NA,TGCGCCAGCAGCTTGACTGCGGGGGGTTCCCCCGGCGAGCAGTACTTC,CASSLTAGGSPGEQYF
TRBD1,TRBJ2-7,TRBV10-2,NA,TGCGCCAGCAGTCACGAGAGGGGGCGGGACGAGCAGTACTTC,CASSHERGRDEQYF
TRBD1,TRBJ1-1,TRBV7-9,NA,TGTGCCAGCAGCCTCGGACAGGGGGCGGCCTACACTGAAGCTTTCTTT,CASSLGQGAAYTEAFF
TRBD1,TRBJ1-5,TRBV19,NA,TGTGCCAGTATGGGACAGGGGTACCAGCCCCAGCATTTT,CASMGQGYQPQHF
TRBD2,TRBJ2-7,TRBV5-1,NA,TGCGCCAGCAGCTTGGAAGCTAGCGGGAGGGGTGAGCAGTACTTC,CASSLEASGRGEQYF
NA,TRBJ1-1,TRBV6-1,NA,TGTGCCAGCAGTCGACGTGGGGGCAGGGGCACTGAAGCTTTCTTT,CASSRRGGRGTEAFF
NA,TRBJ1-5,TRBV27,NA,TGTGCCAGCAGGCTCAAGAGCGATCAGCCCCAGCATTTT,CASRLKSDQPQHF
TRBD2,TRBJ2-2,TRBV2,NA,TGTGCCAGCAGACTAGCGGGCACCGGGGAGCTGTTTTTT,CASRLAGTGELFF
NA,TRBJ1-2,TRBV7-2,few,TGTGCCAGCAGCTTAGAACCGACGGGCTATGGCTACACCTTC,CASSLEPTGYGYTF
TRBD1,TRBJ2-7,TRBV7-9,NA,TGTGCCAGCAGCTTGCCACAGGGGGCATTCCCCCCCGACGAGCAGTACTTC,CASSLPQGAFPPDEQYF
TRBD1,TRBJ1-5,TRBV28,NA,TGTGCCAGCACACAGGGGGCGGAACAGCCCCAGCATTTT,CASTQGAEQPQHF
NA,TRBJ2-5,TRBV10-3,NA,TGTGCCATCAGTGAGTACGACAGGAAAGAGACCCAGTACTTC,CAISEYDRKETQYF
NA,TRBJ1-6,TRBV5-1,NA,TGCGCCAGCAGCTTGGTAGCTACGGATTCACCCCTCCACTTT,CASSLVATDSPLHF
TRBD2,TRBJ2-7,TRBV10-3,NA,TGTGCCATCAGTGAGTCGGGTCGGGAGGGCAAGGGGGAGCAGTACTTC,CAISESGREGKGEQYF
TRBD2,TRBJ2-3,TRBV7-8,NA,TGTGCCAGCAGCTCGAGACTAGCGGGAGGGCCAGATACGCAGTATTTT,CASSSRLAGGPDTQYF
TRBD2,TRBJ2-1,TRBV29-1,NA,TGCAGCGTTGAAGTTCGGGTAGCGGGAGGGCCCTACAATGAGCAGTTCTTC,CSVEVRVAGGPYNEQFF
NA,TRBJ1-4,TRBV10-3,NA,TGTGCCACCCGGGCAAATAATGAAAAACTGTTTTTT,CATRANNEKLFF
NA,TRBJ2-7,TRBV18,NA,TGTGCCAGCTCCCTTGCAAACTACGAGCAGTACTTC,CASSLANYEQYF
NA,TRBJ2-3,TRBV29-1,once,TGCAGCGTTGGAGGGCTGTCGAACACAGATACGCAGTATTTT,CSVGGLSNTDTQYF
NA,TRBJ1-5,TRBV2,few,TGTGCCAGCAGAAGGAGAGAGGGCAATCAGCCCCAGCATTTT,CASRRREGNQPQHF
NA,TRBJ2-7,TRBV11-2,NA,TGTGCCAGCAGCTTAGACGGGCCGACCTACGAGCAGTACTTC,CASSLDGPTYEQYF
NA,TRBJ2-4,TRBV18,NA,TGTGCCAGCTCACCAGGGGCAGAAAAAAACATTCAGTACTTC,CASSPGAEKNIQYF
NA,TRBJ2-7,TRBV5-4,NA,TGTGCCAGCAGCTTGGTCGGGCAGGTCGAGCAGTACTTC,CASSLVGQVEQYF
TRBD1,TRBJ1-3,TRBV6-1,NA,TGTGCCAGCAGTGAAGCAAGGGACAGGACCTCCTCTGGAAACACCATATATTTT,CASSEARDRTSSGNTIYF
TRBD1,TRBJ1-1,TRBV4-3,NA,TGCGCCAGCAGAGGTCGGGACAGGGCCACTGAAGCTTTCTTT,CASRGRDRATEAFF
NA,TRBJ1-2,TRBV28,NA,TGTGCCAGCAGACGGGGTTTGGATGGCTACACCTTC,CASRRGLDGYTF
TRBD2,TRBJ2-5,TRBV10-3,NA,TGTGCCATCAGTAATCTAGCGGGGGACCAGAACTTC,CAISNLAGDQNF
TRBD2,TRBJ2-1,TRBV5-4,NA,TGTGCCAGCAGCCGGACTAGCGGCAACAATGAGCAGTTCTTC,CASSRTSGNNEQFF
NA,TRBJ2-5,TRBV9,NA,TGTGCCAGCAGCGTAGTGGAGGGCAGTCTGCGGGAGACCCAGTACTTC,CASSVVEGSLRETQYF
NA,TRBJ2-7,TRBV7-2,NA,TGTGCCAGCAGCTTAGGTGGTAACTACGAGCAGTACTTC,CASSLGGNYEQYF
TRBD1,TRBJ2-2,TRBV7-8,NA,TGTGCCAGCAGCTTAGTGGGACAGGCGGGCGGGGAGCTGTTTTTT,CASSLVGQAGGELFF
NA,TRBJ2-6,TRBV28,NA,TGTGCCAGCAGAATACAGGGTTCTGGGGCCAACGTCCTGACTTTC,CASRIQGSGANVLTF
NA,TRBJ2-7,TRBV30,NA,TGTGCCTGGAGTGTGGGGGGTCCTCAACTCTCCTACGAGCAGTACTTC,CAWSVGGPQLSYEQYF
NA,TRBJ1-2,TRBV6-6,NA,TGTGCCAGCAGTTACGCGGCGTTCGATGGCTACACCTTC,CASSYAAFDGYTF
NA,TRBJ1-5,TRBV6-1,NA,TGTGCCAGCAGTTTCCCGGCGTATAGCAATCAGCCCCAGCATTTT,CASSFPAYSNQPQHF
NA,TRBJ2-4,TRBV30,NA,TGTGCCTGGAAGGGAGCCAAAAACATTCAGTACTTC,CAWKGAKNIQYF